This entry is about one T cell receptor beta chain. This sample was taken from a study of blood T cell repertoires in COVID-19. Across the study: T cells, B-cell-depleted T cells, or PBMCs supplied cDNA or gDNA.

The CDR3 is made up of 13 amino acids. The germline V gene has CDR1 SGDLS and CDR2 YYNGEE. Trimming left V 0 bases short and J 2 bases short, with 5 bases between. Original processing notes: How many nucleated cells were present was estimated from reference gene primer amplification. TCRdb keeps only in-frame clones here, not all; method: immunoSEQ multiplex PCR. V, J and clone size reflect that table, while D and trimming were determined from the DNA. The data contain around 26,000 clones, around 80% of them singletons. This TCR derives from a woman aged 80 or over with acute or convalescent COVID-19. This chain connects TRBV9 to TRBJ1-1, with D uncertain. The sample taken for sequencing was peripheral blood. The CDR3 coding sequence is TGTGCCAGCAGCGTAGCGAGTAACACTGAAGCTTTCTTT. The encoded protein is CASSVASNTEAFF.